These 32 T cell receptor beta chains were all obtained from the same sample, sequenced in a study of CDR3 diversity in severe acne. Via MiXCR, TCRdb re-called the PCR reads, giving one row per CDR3 protein. The data contain about 93,000 distinct CDR3 sequences, roughly half of them singletons. Sequencing used blood. Receptors were obtained from a male donor in good health, serving as a control.

At least ten counts were recorded for this clonotype. This sequence joins TRBV19 and TRBJ2-6; D perhaps matches TRBD1 (6 bases). Germline CDR1 is LNHDA and CDR2 is SQIVND (reference sequence). This CDR3 is 17 amino acids long. Trimming removed 6 bases from V and 0 bases from J, with 15 bases in between. Here the CDR3 DNA reads TGTGCCAGTAGGACGGGACACATGATCTCTGGGGCCAACGTCCTGACTTTC. As protein: CASRTGHMISGANVLTF.

This clonotype was detected a few times. The chain links TRBV29-1 to TRBJ2-6; TRBD1 matches at 7 bases. The junction had 11 bases not matched to a gene; V was cut back by 6 bases and J by 0 bases. The CDR3 is 17 residues long. The V gene's germline CDR1 is SQVTM and CDR2 ANQGSEA. CDR3 amino acids: CSVETRDSLSGANVLTF. The CDR3 DNA is TGCAGCGTAGAGACGAGGGACAGTCTCTCTGGGGCCAACGTCCTGACTTTC. Full variable domain (outside the CDR3, taken from reference TRBV29-1 and TRBJ2-6): SAVISQKPSRDICQRGTSLTIQCQVDSQVTMMFWYRQQPGQSLTLIATANQGSEATYESGFVIDKFPISRPNLTFSTLTVSNMSPEDSSIYLCSVETRDSLSGANVLTFGAGSRLTVL.

This clonotype was counted many times. With a much larger clone just one base away, this may be a read error. J is TRBJ2-7 and V is TRBV20-1; the D gene is possibly TRBD2 (6 bases). Germline-derived CDR1 and CDR2 are DFQATT and SNEGSKA (reference sequence). There are 16 residues in the CDR3. The ends were cut back, 6 bases at V and 0 bases at J, with 21 bases in the middle. Here the CDR3 reads CSALEDERASSYEQYF. The CDR3, as DNA: TGCAGTGCCCTAGAGGATGAGCGGGCGAGCTCCTACGAGCAGTACTTC.

The rearrangement joins TRBV28 to TRBJ2-7; 8 bases are shared with TRBD2. Germline-derived CDR1 and CDR2 are MDHEN and SYDVKM. This CDR3 is 15 amino acids long. Trimming removed 4 bases from V and 5 bases from J; junction bases left unmatched: 10. The CDR3 spells CASSSPSGRIDEQYF. The CDR3, as DNA: TGTGCCAGCAGTTCCCCAAGCGGGAGAATAGACGAGCAGTACTTC.

The chain uses TRBV5-5 and TRBJ1-6; 10 nucleotides agree with TRBD1. In germline, CDR1 is SGHKS, CDR2 YYEKEE (reference sequence). The V and J ends lost 4 bases and 11 bases, in that order; junction bases with no gene match: 9. This CDR3 has 15 residues. CDR3 coding DNA: TGTGCCAGCAGCCAATGGACAGGGGGGGAGGCACCCCTCCACTTT. Its translation: CASSQWTGGEAPLHF.

This clonotype was seen more than once but under ten times. A much larger clone is a single base away; this may be a read error. The chain employs TRBV7-9 and TRBJ2-5, with a possible D match to TRBD1 (5 bases). Germline V CDR1 and CDR2: SEHNR, FQNEAQ (reference sequence). The CDR3 totals 16 residues. V was shortened by 4 bases and J by 4 bases, with 19 bases between the two germline ends. CDR3 protein: CASSSFPWGSGETQYF. The CDR3 DNA is TGTGCCAGCAGCTCGTTTCCATGGGGCTCCGGAGAGACCCAGTACTTC. Looking up the rest from reference TRBV7-9 and TRBJ2-5 gives the full variable domain: DTGVSQNPRHKITKRGQNVTFRCDPISEHNRLYWYRQTLGQGPEFLTYFQNEAQLEKSRLLSDRFSAERPKGSFSTLEIQRTEQGDSAMYLCASSSFPWGSGETQYFGPGTRLLVL.

This clonotype has a handful of counts. CDR3 loop: CASSRQDVINEKLFF. The CDR3 DNA sequence: TGTGCCAGTAGTAGACAGGACGTGATTAATGAAAAACTGTTTTTT. The genes are TRBV19 and TRBJ1-4, with D tentatively TRBD1 (6 bases). V lost 4 bases and J 4 bases, leaving 13 bases between the germline ends. CDR1 and CDR2 (germline): LNHDA, SQIVND (reference sequence). The CDR3 sequence is 15 residues long. Full variable domain (remainder filled in from reference TRBV19 and TRBJ1-4): DGGITQSPKYLFRKEGQNVTLSCEQNLNHDAMYWYRQDPGQGLRLIYYSQIVNDFQKGDIAEGYSVSREKKESFPLTVTSAQKNPTAFYLCASSRQDVINEKLFFGSGTQLSVL.

The table lists this clonotype with a few counts. The V call is TRBV12-5, the J call TRBJ2-7, with 10 bases matching TRBD1. Unmatched junction bases numbered 17, after V lost 6 bases and J lost 0 bases. Germline loops: CDR1 LGHNT, CDR2 FRNRAP. This CDR3 has 19 amino acids. CDR3 amino acids: CASGPLRDRGLPSSYEQYF. The CDR3 DNA follows: TGTGCTAGTGGGCCCCTCCGGGACAGGGGTCTTCCTAGCTCCTACGAGCAGTACTTC. Together with reference TRBV12-5 and TRBJ2-7, the CDR3 gives the full variable domain: DARVTQTPRHKVTEMGQEVTMRCQPILGHNTVFWYRQTMMQGLELLAYFRNRAPLDDSGMPKDRFSAEMPDATLATLKIQPSEPRDSAVYFCASGPLRDRGLPSSYEQYFGPGTRLTVT.

This clonotype is medium-sized by share. The germline gene is not matched at one end of the junction; a read error may be the cause. This chain joins TRBV7-7 and TRBJ2-1; 9 positions match TRBD2. Germline V gene sequence: CDR1 SSHAT, CDR2 FNYEAQ (reference sequence). CDR3 length: 17 residues. The CDR3 loop reads CASSPRISLAGDNEQFF. CDR3 DNA sequence: TGTGCTAGCAGCCCCCGTATTTCTTTAGCGGGAGACAATGAGCAGTTCTTC.

The chain is built from TRBV19 and TRBJ2-5; maybe TRBD2 (7 bases). Trimming cost V 6 bases and J 5 bases, with 19 bases left between them. Germline lookup yields CDR1 LNHDA and CDR2 SQIVND (reference sequence). This CDR3 contains 15 residues. The CDR3 sequence: CASSGGPGGFETQYF. The CDR3 DNA reads TGTGCCAGTAGCGGGGGGCCGGGGGGTTTCGAGACCCAGTACTTC. The variable domain in full, with the rest retrieved from reference TRBV19 and TRBJ2-5, is DGGITQSPKYLFRKEGQNVTLSCEQNLNHDAMYWYRQDPGQGLRLIYYSQIVNDFQKGDIAEGYSVSREKKESFPLTVTSAQKNPTAFYLCASSGGPGGFETQYFGPGTRLLVL.

On this clonotype itself: A much larger clonotype is one base distant, so this may be a read error. The genes are TRBV24-1 and TRBJ1-4; TRBD1 is a possible D gene (6 bases). V gave up 2 bases and J gave up 7 bases, with 13 bases separating them. The CDR3 sequence is 15 residues long. The germline V gene has CDR1 KGHDR and CDR2 SFDVKD. The CDR3 DNA follows: TGTGCCACCAGTGATTCAGGGGCTTCTAGTGAAAAACTGTTTTTT. Protein sequence: CATSDSGASSEKLFF.

This sequence joins TRBV5-1 and TRBJ2-7, with D uncertain. This CDR3 region has 15 residues. The germline V and J ends were trimmed by 6 bases and 4 bases, with 20 bases remaining between them. Germline V gene lookup returns CDR1 SGHRS and CDR2 YFSETQ. The CDR3 is CASTPTPSLNYEQYF. CDR3 coding DNA: TGCGCCAGCACCCCGACTCCCAGTTTAAATTACGAGCAGTACTTC.

Turning to this clonotype: Possible read error: a much larger clone is one base away. The chain employs TRBV5-1 and TRBJ1-3; D is perhaps TRBD1 (5 bases). Germline V gene sequence: CDR1 SGHRS, CDR2 YFSETQ. This CDR3 comprises 16 residues. Trimming took 1 base from V and 2 from J, leaving 13 bases between them. In DNA, the CDR3 is TGCGCCAGCAGCTTGCTTGGGACTAACCCTGGAAACACCATATATTTT. Its protein product is CASSLLGTNPGNTIYF. The entire variable domain, with the rest obtained from reference TRBV5-1 and TRBJ1-3, is as follows: KAGVTQTPRYLIKTRGQQVTLSCSPISGHRSVSWYQQTPGQGLQFLFEYFSETQRNKGNFPGRFSGRQFSNSRSEMNVSTLELGDSALYLCASSLLGTNPGNTIYFGEGSWLTVV.

This clonotype was observed a handful of times. This chain links TRBV4-1 with TRBJ2-2; D is undetermined. The germline CDR1 and CDR2 sequences are MGHRA and YSYEKL. The CDR3 is 14 residues long. The germline V and J ends were trimmed by 0 bases and 4 bases, with 6 bases remaining between them. The CDR3 spells CASSQDAATGELFF. DNA for the CDR3: TGCGCCAGCAGCCAAGACGCTGCCACCGGGGAGCTGTTTTTT.

The table lists this clonotype with a few counts. Sequence at one end of the junction differs from germline and may be a read error. The chain joins TRBV2 to TRBJ1-1; TRBD1 might be the D (5 bases). Germline lookup yields CDR1 SNHLY and CDR2 FYNNEI. The CDR3 consists of 15 residues. The CDR3 sequence is CASSSPTHRNTEAFF. The CDR3 bases are TGTGCCAGCAGTTCGCCCACCCACAGGAACACTGAAGCTTTCTTC.

This clonotype was seen more than once but under ten times. The rearrangement joins TRBV24-1 to TRBJ1-2; 8 nucleotides line up with TRBD1. Germline V lookup: CDR1 KGHDR, CDR2 SFDVKD. The CDR3 contains 13 residues. V was pared by 1 base and J by 8 bases, with 2 bases of the junction left unmatched. CDR3 coding DNA: TGTGCCACCAGTGATTTACAGGGGGTAGGCTACACCTTC. Protein sequence: CATSDLQGVGYTF.

As regards this clonotype: The junction shows a germline mismatch at one end, possibly a read error. V usage is TRBV20-1 and J usage is TRBJ2-7, with 14 bases identical to TRBD2. Germline V gene data show CDR1 as DFQATT and CDR2 as SNEGSKA (reference sequence). The CDR3 is made up of 14 amino acids. The CDR3 nucleotides read TGCAGTGCTACGGGACTAGCGGGAGTGAACGAGCAGTGCTTC. It codes for CSATGLAGVNEQCF.

On this clonotype itself: A junction end diverges from the germline sequence, so it may reflect a read error. The chain has TRBV2 and TRBJ1-1, with D possibly matching TRBD1 (6 bases). The CDR3 is made up of 16 amino acids. Germline-derived CDR1 and CDR2 are SNHLY and FYNNEI. The CDR3 region is CASSEPFRTVPAGALF. The CDR3 DNA follows: TGTGCCAGCAGTGAACCGTTCCGGACAGTCCCGGCCGGAGCTCTCTTT.

This chain uses TRBV29-1 with TRBJ2-2; 8 bases are a match to TRBD2. The junction had 7 bases not matched to a gene; V was cut back by 3 bases and J by 7 bases. Germline CDR1 and CDR2: SQVTM and ANQGSEA. This CDR3 has 14 amino acids. The CDR3 sequence is CSVEPRGTSGELFF. DNA of the CDR3: TGCAGCGTTGAGCCCCGGGGGACTAGCGGGGAGCTGTTTTTT.

This clonotype has only a few counts. The V call is TRBV6-5, the J call TRBJ1-5, with 9 bases matching TRBD1. Germline V gene sequence: CDR1 MNHEY, CDR2 SVGAGI. The CDR3 length is 15 residues. Trimming at V came to 2 bases and at J to 4 bases, leaving 3 bases not matched to a gene. CDR3: CASSYGTGNNQPQHF. CDR3 nucleotides: TGTGCCAGCAGTTACGGGACAGGGAATAATCAGCCCCAGCATTTT.

The chain links TRBV6-5 to TRBJ1-1, with D unresolved. Germline-derived CDR1 and CDR2 are MNHEY and SVGAGI. The CDR3 is made up of 14 amino acids. V was clipped by 2 bases and J by 3 bases, with 10 bases between them. The CDR3 region has the DNA TGTGCCAGCAGTTACCAGGACGGCGACACTGAAGCTTTCTTT. Its protein is CASSYQDGDTEAFF.

This clonotype was recorded a few times. The chain combines TRBV6-6 with TRBJ1-5, with D perhaps TRBD1 (6 bases). This CDR3 comprises 13 residues. Trimming pared 6 bases from V and 3 bases from J, leaving 9 bases between. The germline V gene has CDR1 MNHNY and CDR2 SVGAGI (reference sequence). CDR3 sequence reads: CASRDSLNQPQHF. DNA for the CDR3: TGTGCCAGCAGGGACAGCCTCAATCAGCCCCAGCATTTT.

The genes are TRBV25-1 and TRBJ1-5; 9 bases match TRBD1. Germline V gene lookup returns CDR1 MGHDK and CDR2 SYGVNS. Trimming at V came to 8 bases and at J to 2 bases, leaving 7 bases not matched to a gene. The CDR3 loop spans 15 amino acids. CDR3 sequence: CASSLGQGGNQPQHF. The DNA of the CDR3 is TGTGCCAGCTCATTGGGACAGGGTGGCAATCAGCCCCAGCATTTT. Together with reference TRBV25-1 and TRBJ1-5, the CDR3 gives the full variable domain: EADIYQTPRYLVIGTGKKITLECSQTMGHDKMYWYQQDPGMELHLIHYSYGVNSTEKGDLSSESTVSRIRTEHFPLTLESARPSHTSQYLCASSLGQGGNQPQHFGDGTRLSIL.

This clonotype was seen a handful of times. The chain couples TRBV29-1 to TRBJ2-3; TRBD2 is a possible D gene (6 bases). The CDR3 extends over 12 amino acids. CDR1 and CDR2 from the germline V gene are SQVTM and ANQGSEA. V lost 7 bases and J 2 bases, leaving 10 bases between the germline ends. CDR3 DNA: TGCAGCGCAGCGGGTCCCACAGATACGCAGTATTTT. Its protein is CSAAGPTDTQYF.

The chain has TRBV25-1 and TRBJ1-2, with D tentatively TRBD1 (6 bases). The germline gives CDR1 MGHDK, CDR2 SYGVNS. The CDR3 runs 20 residues. Trimming removed 8 bases at V and 3 bases at J, with 34 bases between. DNA for the CDR3: TGTGCCAGCTCAGCTCCAGGGGCTGGTGAGACTGCCGAAGGGGACTATGGCTACACCTTC. This encodes CASSAPGAGETAEGDYGYTF.

The chain uses TRBV7-9 and TRBJ2-2; 8 nucleotides agree with TRBD1. J was trimmed by 6 bases and V by 1 base; bases with no gene match: 1. The CDR3 totals 14 residues. Germline V CDR1 and CDR2: SEHNR, FQNEAQ (reference sequence). The CDR3 reads CASSLEQGAGELFF. The CDR3, as DNA: TGTGCCAGCAGCTTAGAACAGGGGGCCGGGGAGCTGTTTTTT.

This clonotype has ten or more counts. The chain combines TRBV19 with TRBJ1-2; a weak D match, TRBD1 (5 bases). The germline V gene encodes CDR1 LNHDA and CDR2 SQIVND (reference sequence). The CDR3 is made up of 15 amino acids. V was trimmed by 4 bases and J by 6 bases, leaving 18 bases between them. Here the CDR3 reads CASSNIWGTEDGYTF. Written as DNA, the CDR3 is TGTGCCAGTAGTAATATTTGGGGGACTGAGGATGGCTACACCTTC.

This rearrangement joins TRBV7-9 to TRBJ2-7; D is unclear. This CDR3 is 14 amino acids long. CDR1 SEHNR and CDR2 FQNEAQ come from the germline V gene (reference sequence). Here the CDR3 reads CASGLVQNAAEQYF. CDR3 coding DNA: TGTGCTAGTGGTTTGGTACAGAACGCCGCGGAGCAGTACTTC.

On this clonotype: An end of the junction does not agree with germline; a read error may underlie this. The chain has TRBV24-1 and TRBJ2-3; D is ambiguous. This CDR3 spans 14 amino acids. CDR1 and CDR2 (germline): KGHDR, SFDVKD. CDR3 DNA: TGTGCCACCAGTGATTTTTCAAGTACAGATGCGCAGTATTTT. It codes for CATSDFSSTDAQYF.

This clonotype was recorded a few times. The gene calls are TRBV12-3 or TRBV12-4 and TRBJ2-2, with 11 bases lining up with TRBD2. This CDR3 has 17 residues. J lost 0 bases, V lost 5 bases, and 5 bases had no gene match. The CDR3, as DNA: TGTGCCAGCAGTCCCTTTAGCGGGAGGGCGAACACCGGGGAGCTGTTTTTT. This translates into CASSPFSGRANTGELFF.

This clonotype has at least ten counts. This chain links TRBV24-1 with TRBJ1-2; D not certain. V lost 1 base and J 2 bases, leaving 7 bases between the germline ends. The germline V gene encodes CDR1 KGHDR and CDR2 SFDVKD. The length of the CDR3 is 14 residues. For the CDR3, the DNA is TGTGCCACCAGTGATTTTTCACGGAACTATGGCTACACCTTC. Translation: CATSDFSRNYGYTF.

The chain couples TRBV5-1 to TRBJ1-1; no reliable D call. Germline CDR1 and CDR2: SGHRS and YFSETQ. V was shortened by 6 bases and J by 1 base, with 4 bases between the two germline ends. This CDR3 region has 11 residues. The DNA of the CDR3 is TGCGCCAGCAAGGAGAACACTGAAGCTTTCTTT. Its protein product is CASKENTEAFF.